Below, 32 T cell receptor beta chains from the same sample are listed, as sequenced in a study of ipilimumab plus nivolumab after autologous stem cell transplantation. Profiled with immunoSEQ multiplex PCR; TCRdb holds only in-frame clones, not every one. The sample has 17,000 or so clones; 79% are singletons. This specimen was PBMCs, taken in a trial of ipilimumab plus nivolumab as post-transplant consolidation. These receptors all come from a male donor with diffuse large B-cell lymphoma.

DNA for the CDR3: TGTGCCAGCAGCTTAGAGACAGCCACTGAAGCTTTCTTT. This codes for CASSLETATEAFF. The chain couples TRBV7-8 to TRBJ1-1; D might be TRBD1 (5 bases). Germline-derived CDR1 and CDR2 are SGHVS and FQNEAQ. The V gene lost 1 base and the J gene lost 4 bases, with 7 bases spanning the gap. The CDR3 extends over 13 amino acids.

The genes are TRBV11-1 and TRBJ1-5, with unresolved D. The CDR3 runs to 13 residues. Trimming left V 4 bases short and J 3 bases short, with 7 bases between. In germline, CDR1 is SGHAT, CDR2 FQDESV (reference sequence). The CDR3 nucleotides read TGTGCCAGCAGCTCGTCTTACAATCAGCCCCAGCATTTT. This translates into CASSSSYNQPQHF.

The chain has TRBV5-5 and TRBJ2-7, with D maybe TRBD1 (6 bases). Trimming left V 0 bases short and J 5 bases short, with 12 bases between. CDR1 SGHKS and CDR2 YYEKEE come from the germline V gene (reference sequence). The CDR3 spans 14 residues. CDR3 residues: CASSLGPEGDEQYF. CDR3 DNA sequence: TGTGCCAGCAGCTTGGGGCCCGAGGGGGACGAGCAGTACTTC.

The rearrangement links TRBV18 to TRBJ2-4; no definite D call. The CDR3 is 13 amino acids. Germline CDR1 reads KGHSH; CDR2 reads LQKENI. V lost 2 bases and J 3 bases, leaving 5 bases between the germline ends. CDR3 DNA sequence: TGTGCCAGCTCACCAGGCGGCAAAAACATTCAGTACTTC. Protein: CASSPGGKNIQYF.

This clone is deemed medium-sized (0.01 to 0.1%). Different DNA sequences within this sample yield the same CDR3. The chain has TRBV30 and TRBJ1-2; no clear D. The CDR3 runs to 12 residues. CDR1 is GTSNPN and CDR2 is SVGIG in the germline V gene (reference sequence). With 0 bases removed from V and 8 bases from J, the gap between germline ends came to 10 bases. This chain's CDR3 is CAWSVGPLGYTF. CDR3 nucleotide sequence: TGTGCCTGGAGTGTAGGGCCCTTGGGCTACACCTTC.

The V gene is TRBV7-2, the J gene TRBJ2-7; tentatively, D is TRBD2 (6 bases). This CDR3 is 17 amino acids long. Germline assignment: CDR1 SGHTA and CDR2 FQGNSA. V was pared by 5 bases and J by 3 bases, with 23 bases between. The CDR3 DNA reads as TGTGCCAGCAGCCCGTCGGGAGCGTGGAAACGGTTCTACGAGCAGTACTTC. Its protein product is CASSPSGAWKRFYEQYF.

This clone was seen a few times. The chain uses TRBV27 and TRBJ2-1; D perhaps matches TRBD2 (6 bases). V lost 0 bases to trimming and J lost 4 bases, with 10 bases between them. The CDR3 spans 15 residues. CDR1 and CDR2 from the germline V gene are MNHEY and SMNVEV (reference sequence). Written as DNA, the CDR3 is TGTGCCAGCAGTTTATCGGTCGCGGGGTACAATGAGCAGTTCTTC. It codes for CASSLSVAGYNEQFF.

The rearrangement uses TRBV5-1 and TRBJ2-1; 10 nucleotides agree with TRBD1. Germline V lookup: CDR1 SGHRS, CDR2 YFSETQ. V was pared by 3 bases and J by 4 bases, with 4 bases of the junction left unmatched. The CDR3 has 15 amino acids. The chain's CDR3 is CASSSGQGGYNEQFF. CDR3 DNA sequence: TGCGCCAGCAGCTCTGGACAGGGGGGGTACAATGAGCAGTTCTTC.

The genes are TRBV5-8 and TRBJ1-1; D unresolved. V was pared by 3 bases and J by 4 bases, with 7 bases between. CDR3 length equals 12 residues. Germline V CDR1 and CDR2: SGHTS, YDEGEE. CDR3 DNA: TGTGCCAGCAGCTCCGATCCCACTGAAGCTTTCTTT. Encoded protein: CASSSDPTEAFF.

The CDR3 DNA sequence: TGTGCCAGCAGTTCTCGGGACAGGGGGTACAATGAGCAGTTCTTC. Translation gives CASSSRDRGYNEQFF. The chain recombines TRBV5-4 with TRBJ2-1; 11 bases fit TRBD1. With V trimmed by 5 bases and J by 4 bases, 5 bases remained unmatched. This CDR3 spans 15 amino acids. Germline V CDR1 and CDR2: SGHNT, YYREEE (reference sequence).

This clone appeared once. The V gene is TRBV30, the J gene TRBJ1-5; D is unresolved. Germline V lookup: CDR1 GTSNPN, CDR2 SVGIG (reference sequence). The CDR3 contains 14 residues. Trimming took 5 bases from V and 7 from J, leaving 18 bases between them. The DNA for the CDR3 is TGTGCCTGGTCAGCCTCCATATTCGGACAGCCCCAGCATTTT. This sequence encodes CAWSASIFGQPQHF.

The chain recombines TRBV19 with TRBJ1-3, with a tentative D call TRBD1 (6 bases). V lost 1 base and J 2 bases, leaving 9 bases between the germline ends. Germline V gene sequence: CDR1 LNHDA, CDR2 SQIVND (reference sequence). The CDR3 spans 15 residues. CDR3 bases: TGTGCCAGTAGTATAGGGGACACAGCTGGAAACACCATATATTTT. Translating gives CASSIGDTAGNTIYF.

This chain links TRBV10-1 with TRBJ2-3; no firm D call. V was clipped by 0 bases and J by 5 bases, with 6 bases between them. Germline V gives CDR1 WNHNN, CDR2 SYGVQD (reference sequence). The length of the CDR3 is 13 residues. The CDR3 sequence is CASSESTRDTQYF. The CDR3 DNA follows: TGCGCCAGCAGTGAGTCTACCAGAGATACGCAGTATTTT.

The V and J genes are TRBV30 and TRBJ2-1; a possible D gene is TRBD2 (6 bases). The germline CDR1 and CDR2 sequences are GTSNPN and SVGIG (reference sequence). Trimming shortened V by 2 bases and J by 8 bases, and 16 bases separated the two germline ends. The CDR3 extends over 14 amino acids. The CDR3 DNA follows: TGTGCCTGGAGTAAGGAGCGGAGGGTGGATGAGCAGTTCTTC. Translation gives CAWSKERRVDEQFF.

This CDR3 reads CASSYGQGLVGEQYF. CDR3 nucleotides: TGTGCCAGCAGCTACGGACAGGGGCTCGTGGGCGAGCAGTACTTC. The chain links TRBV7-3 to TRBJ2-7, with TRBD1 matching over 9 bases. V shed 4 bases and J 6 bases; nucleotides not matched to a gene: 10. CDR3 length equals 15 residues. Looked up from germline, CDR1 is SGHTA and CDR2 is FQGTGA.

V usage is TRBV11-3 and J usage is TRBJ2-3; the match to TRBD2 covers 13 bases. The CDR3 contains 17 residues. From germline, CDR1 is SGHNT and CDR2 YENEEA. J was trimmed by 0 bases and V by 5 bases; bases with no gene match: 5. The CDR3 sequence: CASSRLAGGSSTDTQYF. CDR3 sequence (DNA): TGTGCCAGCAGCAGACTAGCGGGGGGTTCTAGCACAGATACGCAGTATTTT.

CDR3 nucleotide sequence: TGCGCCAGCAGCTTGGCCGGGGGCGGGAGTTCCTACAATGAGCAGTTCTTC. Translating it yields CASSLAGGGSSYNEQFF. The rearrangement joins TRBV5-1 to TRBJ2-1; perhaps TRBD2 as D (7 bases). The V and J ends lost 0 bases and 1 base respectively, with 14 bases between them. The CDR3 length is 17 residues. The germline CDR1 and CDR2 sequences are SGHRS and YFSETQ.

The chain carries TRBV4-1 and TRBJ1-2; D may be TRBD1 (6 bases). The CDR3 runs 13 residues. Trimming removed 0 bases from V and 6 bases from J, with 8 bases in between. CDR1 is MGHRA and CDR2 is YSYEKL in the germline V gene. For the CDR3, the DNA is TGCGCCAGCAGCCAAGATCACAGGGATGGCTACACCTTC. Protein sequence: CASSQDHRDGYTF.

The chain links TRBV14 to TRBJ2-1; D is uncertain. V was cut by 0 bases and J by 6 bases, with 6 bases left in between. The length of the CDR3 is 13 residues. The V gene's germline CDR1 is SGHDN and CDR2 FVKESK. Here the CDR3 DNA reads TGTGCCAGCAGCCAAGATATAGCCAATGAGCAGTTCTTC. Translating it yields CASSQDIANEQFF.

The genes are TRBV21-1 and TRBJ1-1; TRBD1, as called in the table, went unchecked against the DNA. TRBV21-1 is termed a pseudogene. The CDR3 totals 14 residues. The CDR3 DNA is TGTGCCAGCAGCCCCTCCAGGGGGCGGACTGAAGCTTTCTTT. This gives the protein CASSPSRGRTEAFF.

This chain joins TRBV5-8 and TRBJ1-2; D unresolved. Germline assignment: CDR1 SGHTS and CDR2 YDEGEE. The V gene lost 2 bases and the J gene lost 2 bases, with 7 bases spanning the gap. This CDR3 spans 13 amino acids. CDR3 nucleotide sequence: TGTGCCAGCAGCTTTTACGGAAACTATGGCTACACCTTC. Its protein is CASSFYGNYGYTF.

The chain uses TRBV5-6 and TRBJ1-2; D perhaps matches TRBD1 (5 bases). The length of the CDR3 is 14 residues. Trimming removed 0 bases from V and 1 base from J, with 7 bases in between. The germline V gene encodes CDR1 SGHDT and CDR2 YYEEEE. The CDR3 DNA is TGTGCCAGCAGCTTGGCGGGGGTTAACTATGGCTACACCTTC. It encodes CASSLAGVNYGYTF.

J is TRBJ1-2 and V is TRBV4-2; TRBD1 matches at 12 bases. V shed 2 bases, J shed 7 bases, and the junction held 14 bases outside the gene matches. The V gene's germline CDR1 is LGHNA and CDR2 YNFKEQ. The CDR3 spans 18 residues. The CDR3, as DNA: TGTGCCAGCAGCCAACCTCCGGGACAGGGGGCAGGGCCTGGTGGCTACACCTTC. Amino acid sequence: CASSQPPGQGAGPGGYTF.

This clone was seen only once. The CDR3 loop is CATSRTRSGTGLAKNIQYF. Here the CDR3 DNA reads TGTGCCACCAGCAGAACTAGATCTGGGACGGGCCTAGCCAAAAACATTCAGTACTTC. The chain combines TRBV15 with TRBJ2-4; D could derive from TRBD1 or TRBD2 (5 bases each). The CDR3 runs to 19 residues. The V gene's germline CDR1 is LNHNV and CDR2 YYDKDF (reference sequence). The germline V and J ends were trimmed by 2 bases and 0 bases, with 20 bases remaining between them.

Relative to its sample, this clone is medium-sized. The genes are TRBV7-8 and TRBJ2-1; TRBD1 agrees at 8 bases. CDR3 length equals 15 residues. Germline V gives CDR1 SGHVS, CDR2 FQNEAQ. Unmatched junction bases numbered 4, after V lost 2 bases and J lost 4 bases. DNA for the CDR3: TGTGCCAGCAGCTTACTGGACAGGGTTTACAATGAGCAGTTCTTC. It codes for CASSLLDRVYNEQFF.

This clone came up a few times. The genes are TRBV2 and TRBJ2-5, with D perhaps assigned TRBD1 or TRBD2 (5 bases each). Per the germline V gene, CDR1 is SNHLY and CDR2 is FYNNEI. CDR3 length: 15 residues. V was cut by 8 bases and J by 7 bases, with 23 bases left in between. The CDR3 here is CASGRNWDPNGTQYF. The CDR3 nucleotides are TGTGCCAGCGGTAGGAATTGGGACCCAAATGGGACCCAGTACTTC.

The CDR3 spells CAWSVLVEAQGYTF. The CDR3 nucleotides are TGTGCCTGGAGTGTACTGGTTGAGGCCCAAGGCTACACCTTC. The chain uses TRBV30 and TRBJ1-2; D is unresolved. Looked up from germline, CDR1 is GTSNPN and CDR2 is SVGIG (reference sequence). The length of the CDR3 is 14 residues. The V end was cut by 0 bases, the J end by 8 bases, with 16 bases between.

J is TRBJ1-1 and V is TRBV5-5; 9 bases fit TRBD1. V shed 4 bases, J shed 1 base, and the junction held 8 bases outside the gene matches. There are 16 residues in the CDR3. Germline V gene data show CDR1 as SGHKS and CDR2 as YYEKEE (reference sequence). The CDR3 spells CASSPTPGQGNTEAFF. CDR3 DNA sequence: TGTGCCAGCAGCCCGACCCCGGGACAGGGGAACACTGAAGCTTTCTTT.

This clone was detected a few times. CDR3 amino acids: CSVEDPQGSYNEQFF. The CDR3 DNA follows: TGCAGCGTTGAAGATCCCCAGGGCTCCTACAATGAGCAGTTCTTC. The chain joins TRBV29-1 to TRBJ2-1; the D gene is possibly TRBD1 (5 bases). V lost 0 bases and J 0 bases, leaving 9 bases between the germline ends. CDR3 length: 15 residues. Germline values: CDR1 SQVTM, CDR2 ANQGSEA.

The chain has TRBV11-1 and TRBJ1-4; D remains unclear. There are 13 residues in the CDR3. The V gene lost 3 bases and the J gene lost 8 bases, with 10 bases spanning the gap. Germline CDR1 and CDR2: SGHAT and FQDESV (reference sequence). The CDR3 region has the DNA TGTGCCAGCAGCTTTGACGTGGGCGAAAAACTGTTTTTT. It encodes CASSFDVGEKLFF.

V gene TRBV10-1 combines with J gene TRBJ2-7, with TRBD2 matching over 13 bases. V lost 1 base to trimming and J lost 3 bases; unmatched junction nucleotides: 6. The germline V gene encodes CDR1 WNHNN and CDR2 SYGVQD (reference sequence). This CDR3 has 17 residues. The CDR3 DNA follows: TGCGCCAGCAGTGAGTTCGGACTAGCGGGAGAAGGCTACGAGCAGTACTTC. Translating it yields CASSEFGLAGEGYEQYF.

The gene calls are TRBV7-2 and TRBJ2-1; D is perhaps TRBD1 (5 bases). This CDR3 region has 13 residues. CDR1 and CDR2 (germline): SGHTA, FQGNSA. V lost 5 bases to trimming and J lost 2 bases, with 7 bases between them. CDR3 sequence reads: CASSQTAYNEQFF. The CDR3 coding sequence is TGTGCCAGCAGCCAGACAGCCTACAATGAGCAGTTCTTC.